These 32 T cell receptor beta chains originate from one sample sequenced in a study of cytomegalovirus exposure and HLA in healthy donors. With 60 Vbeta and 13 Jbeta primers, the PCR was carried out. Clones were sequenced by immunoSEQ multiplex PCR, and TCRdb holds only the in-frame ones, with some missing. The sample lists some 120,000 clones; over 60% were seen once. Material: PBMCs. Source of these receptors: a human donor in good health.

This clone was picked up one time. The chain is built from TRBV10-3 and TRBJ2-7, with 8 nucleotides matching TRBD1. This CDR3 is 14 amino acids long. CDR1 is ENHRY and CDR2 is SYGVKD in the germline V gene. Trimming took 6 bases from V and 0 from J; bases not matched to a gene: 4. DNA of the CDR3: TGTGCCATCAGGGGGGACAGGAGCTCCTACGAGCAGTACTTC. This sequence encodes CAIRGDRSSYEQYF.

CDR3 DNA sequence: TGTGCCAGTAGTATCGCTGGGACAGGGGGTTTTAGCAATCAGCCCCAGCATTTT. It specifies CASSIAGTGGFSNQPQHF. The V and J genes are TRBV19 and TRBJ1-5; 11 nucleotides match TRBD1. V lost 3 bases, J lost 0 bases, and 7 bases stayed unmatched. Germline loops: CDR1 LNHDA, CDR2 SQIVND (reference sequence). This CDR3 contains 18 residues.

This clone has only one observation. This chain connects TRBV11-2 to TRBJ2-7, with 11 bases matching TRBD2. Germline lookup yields CDR1 SGHAT and CDR2 FQNNGV. Trimming cost V 4 bases and J 1 base; bases outside gene matches: 3. CDR3 length: 15 residues. DNA of the CDR3: TGTGCCAGCAGCTCATGGACTAGCGGGTCCTACGAGCAGTACTTC. Translated, it gives CASSSWTSGSYEQYF.

The V call is TRBV18, the J call TRBJ2-1; TRBD2 agrees at 8 bases. The CDR3 runs 12 residues. V lost 6 bases and J lost 9; bases outside the gene matches: 4. CDR1 and CDR2 (germline): KGHSH, LQKENI. The CDR3 here is CASSRSGSEQFF. DNA for the CDR3: TGTGCCAGCTCCCGCAGCGGGAGTGAGCAGTTCTTC.

The J gene is TRBJ1-3, the V gene TRBV5-1; D might be TRBD1 (5 bases). Per the germline V gene, CDR1 is SGHRS and CDR2 is YFSETQ. This CDR3 comprises 15 residues. V was cut by 4 bases and J by 2 bases, with 13 bases left in between. The CDR3 sequence: CASSPSPGAGNTIYF. In DNA, the CDR3 is TGCGCCAGCAGCCCCTCCCCGGGGGCTGGAAACACCATATATTTT. The variable domain in full, completed from reference TRBV5-1 and TRBJ1-3, reads KAGVTQTPRYLIKTRGQQVTLSCSPISGHRSVSWYQQTPGQGLQFLFEYFSETQRNKGNFPGRFSGRQFSNSRSEMNVSTLELGDSALYLCASSPSPGAGNTIYFGEGSWLTVV.

This clone was found a few times. This sequence joins TRBV18 and TRBJ1-2; 8 bases are a match to TRBD1. The junction had 14 bases not matched to a gene; V was cut back by 4 bases and J by 13 bases. This CDR3 is 14 amino acids long. Germline CDR1 is KGHSH and CDR2 is LQKENI. The CDR3 nucleotides read TGTGCCAGCTCACACTCCGGGACAGGTGATGGCCCCACCTTC. Translating it yields CASSHSGTGDGPTF.

The chain joins TRBV5-1 to TRBJ1-1, with 7 nucleotides matching TRBD1. V lost 0 bases and J lost 8; bases outside the gene matches: 10. Looked up from germline, CDR1 is SGHRS and CDR2 is YFSETQ. The CDR3 extends over 15 amino acids. The CDR3 DNA follows: TGCGCCAGCAGCTTGGCCGGGACAGATGGTACAGAAGCTTTCTTT. Encoded protein: CASSLAGTDGTEAFF.

The genes are TRBV7-2 and TRBJ2-7; 12 nucleotides match TRBD2. CDR3 length equals 15 residues. Germline V gives CDR1 SGHTA, CDR2 FQGNSA. V lost 2 bases and J lost 4; bases outside the gene matches: 3. CDR3 nucleotide sequence: TGTGCCAGCAGCTTACCCGGACTAGCGGGGTACGAGCAGTACTTC. Its protein is CASSLPGLAGYEQYF.

This chain links TRBV11-2 with TRBJ1-2; TRBD1 might be the D (5 bases). With 5 bases removed from V and 0 bases from J, the gap between germline ends came to 13 bases. CDR1 is SGHAT and CDR2 is FQNNGV in the germline V gene. This CDR3 contains 15 residues. This CDR3 reads CASSQTGATNYGYTF. Here the CDR3 DNA reads TGTGCCAGCAGCCAAACAGGAGCCACTAACTATGGCTACACCTTC.

A single count supports this clone. This chain joins TRBV27 and TRBJ2-5, with 8 bases that match TRBD2. V shed 8 bases and J 11 bases; nucleotides not matched to a gene: 22. Germline V gene sequence: CDR1 MNHEY, CDR2 SMNVEV (reference sequence). This CDR3 has 16 residues. In DNA, the CDR3 is TGTGCCAGCCGTCAAGCGTCCCAGGGGACTAGGGGCGTGCAGTACTTC. It yields the protein CASRQASQGTRGVQYF.

The V gene is TRBV28, the J gene TRBJ1-1; D remains unclear. Germline V gene data show CDR1 as MDHEN and CDR2 as SYDVKM. The CDR3 totals 15 residues. The V end was cut by 1 base, the J end by 8 bases, with 17 bases between. The CDR3 loop is CASSLFLKGGPEAFF. The CDR3 bases are TGTGCCAGCAGTTTATTTTTGAAGGGAGGGCCCGAAGCTTTCTTT.

V is TRBV2 and J is TRBJ2-3; 9 nucleotides align to TRBD2. J was trimmed by 1 base and V by 6 bases; bases with no gene match: 14. The length of the CDR3 is 18 residues. Germline-derived CDR1 and CDR2 are SNHLY and FYNNEI. CDR3 DNA sequence: TGTGCCAGCAGGGAATTGAGGCTAGCGGGAATAGGCACAGATACGCAGTATTTT. It yields the protein CASRELRLAGIGTDTQYF.

The chain is built from TRBV7-3 and TRBJ2-3; 7 nucleotides align to TRBD2. Trimming at V came to 2 bases and at J to 2 bases, leaving 4 bases not matched to a gene. This CDR3 is built from 15 residues. Looked up from germline, CDR1 is SGHTA and CDR2 is FQGTGA. CDR3 sequence (DNA): TGTGCCAGCAGCTTATCCCTAGCGGCCACAGATACGCAGTATTTT. Its translation is CASSLSLAATDTQYF.

V usage is TRBV6-6 and J usage is TRBJ1-5; D unresolved. The germline V and J ends were trimmed by 5 bases and 4 bases, with 9 bases remaining between them. This CDR3 spans 13 amino acids. Germline V CDR1 and CDR2: MNHNY, SVGAGI (reference sequence). This CDR3 reads CASSHELNQPQHF. DNA for the CDR3: TGTGCCAGCAGTCACGAGCTGAATCAGCCCCAGCATTTT.

This clone was seen a few times. The genes are TRBV15 and TRBJ1-4, with 7 bases fitting TRBD1. The J segment lost 7 bases and the V segment lost 8 bases, leaving 1 base of the junction unmatched. The germline V gene has CDR1 LNHNV and CDR2 YYDKDF (reference sequence). CDR3 length: 11 residues. The CDR3 nucleotides are TGTGCCACCCGACAGGGTGAAAAACTGTTTTTT. Protein product: CATRQGEKLFF.

The V and J genes are TRBV5-6 and TRBJ1-2; 9 bases line up with TRBD1. This CDR3 has 13 residues. The V gene's germline CDR1 is SGHDT and CDR2 YYEEEE. Unmatched junction bases numbered 5, after V lost 4 bases and J lost 7 bases. This CDR3 is CASSNDRGIGYTF. Here the CDR3 DNA reads TGTGCCAGCAGCAACGACAGGGGGATTGGCTACACCTTC.

V gene TRBV30 combines with J gene TRBJ2-3, with TRBD2 as a possible D gene (5 bases). V lost 4 bases to trimming and J lost 0 bases, with 17 bases between them. CDR1 is GTSNPN and CDR2 is SVGIG in the germline V gene (reference sequence). The CDR3 spans 16 residues. CDR3 region: CAWTPLGLTSTDTQYF. DNA for the CDR3: TGTGCCTGGACCCCCTTAGGACTGACTAGCACAGATACGCAGTATTTT.

This chain links TRBV11-2 with TRBJ2-7; D may be TRBD1 (6 bases). V dropped 4 bases and J dropped 10 bases, with 17 bases sitting between them. The CDR3 is 13 residues long. Germline V gives CDR1 SGHAT, CDR2 FQNNGV. CDR3 sequence: CASSSSNGQLQYF. CDR3 DNA: TGTGCCAGCAGCTCATCTAACGGACAGCTCCAGTACTTC.

V gene TRBV28 combines with J gene TRBJ2-3; D might be TRBD1 (6 bases). The V end lost 7 bases, the J end lost 2 bases, and 13 bases lay between the germline ends. The CDR3 length is 14 residues. Germline CDR1 MDHEN, CDR2 SYDVKM. The CDR3 region is CASTSGVYTDTQYF. CDR3 nucleotides: TGTGCCAGCACCTCAGGGGTGTACACAGATACGCAGTATTTT. Variable domain in full (rest from reference TRBV28 and TRBJ2-3): DVKVTQSSRYLVKRTGEKVFLECVQDMDHENMFWYRQDPGLGLRLIYFSYDVKMKEKGDIPEGYSVSREKKERFSLILESASTNQTSMYLCASTSGVYTDTQYFGPGTRLTVL.

The chain is built from TRBV6-6 and TRBJ2-1, with D unclear. The V and J ends lost 4 bases and 7 bases respectively, with 8 bases between them. Germline assignment: CDR1 MNHNY and CDR2 SVGAGI (reference sequence). This CDR3 is 12 amino acids long. The CDR3 sequence: CASSSDTNEQFF. The CDR3 bases are TGTGCCAGCAGTTCCGACACAAATGAGCAGTTCTTC.

CDR3 loop: CASSPTRRSSYEQYF. The CDR3 DNA sequence: TGTGCCAGCAGCCCCACTAGGAGAAGCTCCTACGAGCAGTACTTC. V is TRBV11-2 and J is TRBJ2-7; tentative D call: TRBD2 (5 bases). The CDR3 runs to 15 residues. Germline loops: CDR1 SGHAT, CDR2 FQNNGV. Trimming pared 5 bases from V and 0 bases from J, leaving 14 bases between.

V gene TRBV27 combines with J gene TRBJ2-1; the match to TRBD2 covers 10 bases. CDR1 is MNHEY and CDR2 is SMNVEV in the germline V gene (reference sequence). V shed 5 bases and J 6 bases; nucleotides not matched to a gene: 10. This CDR3 has 16 residues. CDR3 loop: CASSPQREGLINEQFF. The CDR3 DNA reads as TGTGCCAGCAGTCCGCAGCGGGAGGGCCTCATCAATGAGCAGTTCTTC.

The chain is built from TRBV5-5 and TRBJ1-4; 7 bases match TRBD1. Per germline, CDR1 SGHKS and CDR2 YYEKEE (reference sequence). The CDR3 spans 16 residues. With V trimmed by 5 bases and J by 4 bases, 11 bases remained unmatched. The DNA for the CDR3 is TGTGCCAGCAGTTTTCGACAGGGTCAGGGTAATGAAAAACTGTTTTTT. It codes for CASSFRQGQGNEKLFF.

The J gene is TRBJ2-1, the V gene TRBV27; 8 bases are shared with TRBD2. This CDR3 spans 14 amino acids. V shed 8 bases, J shed 1 base, and the junction held 4 bases outside the gene matches. CDR1 MNHEY and CDR2 SMNVEV come from the germline V gene (reference sequence). CDR3 in DNA: TGTGCCAGCCGGGAGGGTATTTCCTACAATGAGCAGTTCTTC. Translating it yields CASREGISYNEQFF.

This clone was picked up many times. The chain is built from TRBV6-1 and TRBJ2-3; D is perhaps TRBD2 (5 bases). CDR1 and CDR2 (germline): MNHNS, SASEGT. CDR3 length: 16 residues. The V and J ends lost 3 bases and 2 bases respectively, with 15 bases between them. CDR3 sequence reads: CASSERAIPATDTQYF. In DNA form, the CDR3 reads TGTGCCAGCAGTGAGCGGGCTATCCCGGCCACAGATACGCAGTATTTT.

This clone was observed a single time. The chain uses TRBV5-1 and TRBJ2-3, with 7 bases aligning to TRBD2. The J segment lost 5 bases and the V segment lost 0 bases, leaving 3 bases of the junction unmatched. The CDR3 extends over 14 amino acids. The germline V gene encodes CDR1 SGHRS and CDR2 YFSETQ. The CDR3 DNA follows: TGCGCCAGCAGCTTGGAATCGGGGGGAGATACGCAGTATTTT. Residues: CASSLESGGDTQYF.

The genes are TRBV19 and TRBJ2-1, with a possible D match to TRBD1 (6 bases). Germline assignment: CDR1 LNHDA and CDR2 SQIVND (reference sequence). Trimming took off 1 base at V and 2 bases at J, with 18 bases between the two ends. The CDR3 consists of 18 residues. The CDR3 bases are TGTGCCAGTAGTATAGGTCCGATCAGACAGGCAGCCTACAATGAGCAGTTCTTC. It yields the protein CASSIGPIRQAAYNEQFF.

The chain uses TRBV6-5 and TRBJ2-1; 7 positions agree with TRBD2. CDR1 is MNHEY, CDR2 SVGAGI, per germline. V shed 4 bases and J 6 bases; nucleotides not matched to a gene: 9. The CDR3 is 15 amino acids. CDR3 DNA: TGTGCCAGCAGTTCAACCGGGACTACGTTCAATGAGCAGTTCTTC. It encodes CASSSTGTTFNEQFF.

This clone has just a few counts. This chain connects TRBV28 to TRBJ2-2; 7 nucleotides match TRBD2. The CDR3 is 14 amino acids. Germline values: CDR1 MDHEN, CDR2 SYDVKM. V trimming: 9 bases; J trimming: 1 base; junction bases outside the gene matches: 5. The CDR3 protein is CASRVAGNTGELFF. The CDR3 coding sequence is TGTGCCAGTCGGGTAGCGGGGAACACCGGGGAGCTGTTTTTT.

The gene calls are TRBV19 and TRBJ1-1; 8 nucleotides align to TRBD1. The CDR3 totals 13 residues. J lost 4 bases, V lost 9 bases, and 7 bases had no gene match. Germline V gene sequence: CDR1 LNHDA, CDR2 SQIVND (reference sequence). In DNA form, the CDR3 reads TGTGCCAGCCAGGGGGCGCTTACCACTGAAGCTTTCTTT. Its protein product is CASQGALTTEAFF.

CDR3 region: CASSPIAGSSYNEQFF. The DNA of the CDR3 is TGTGCCAGCAGCCCCATAGCGGGGAGCTCCTACAATGAGCAGTTCTTC. The genes are TRBV7-9 and TRBJ2-1, with 8 positions matching TRBD2. From germline, CDR1 is SEHNR and CDR2 FQNEAQ (reference sequence). The ends lost 5 bases at V and 0 bases at J; junction bases unmatched: 6. This CDR3 spans 16 amino acids.

DNA for the CDR3: TGTGCCAGTAGAGGGACAGTTTACAATGAGCAGTTCTTC. This translates into CASRGTVYNEQFF. The chain links TRBV19 to TRBJ2-1, with 7 bases aligning to TRBD1. The V segment lost 6 bases and the J segment 4 bases; nucleotides outside the gene matches: 3. The CDR3 extends over 13 amino acids. Germline-derived CDR1 and CDR2 are LNHDA and SQIVND (reference sequence). The full variable domain, completed using reference TRBV19 and TRBJ2-1, is DGGITQSPKYLFRKEGQNVTLSCEQNLNHDAMYWYRQDPGQGLRLIYYSQIVNDFQKGDIAEGYSVSREKKESFPLTVTSAQKNPTAFYLCASRGTVYNEQFFGPGTRLTVL.